This T cell receptor beta chain is from a study of Ad26.COV2.S vaccination and SARS-CoV-2 variants. Turning to the study itself: Ad26.COV2.S given intramuscularly, once or twice 56 days apart.

The table came from immunoSEQ multiplex PCR; TCRdb's copy has only in-frame clones and leaves some out. Of 350,000 to 450,000 clones in the sample, around 92% were seen once. This clone has only one observation. Trimming cost V 6 bases and J 4 bases; bases outside gene matches: 11. CDR1 is SEHNR, CDR2 FQNEAQ, per germline (reference sequence). CDR3 length: 16 amino acids. Treatment noted: around 19 received Ad26.COV2.S at low or high dose, single or two shots; 5 received placebo; per-sample allocation not given. On day 63 after the first injection, vaccine and placebo recipients gave samples. What was given as vaccine was an Ad26 vector encoding Wuhan-strain SARS-CoV-2 spike.

Sample: peripheral blood, taken in a trial of Ad26.COV2.S vaccine versus placebo. V and J are TRBV7-9 and TRBJ2-3, with 9 positions matching TRBD1. This sequence originates from a person aged 18-65 years who received the Ad26.COV2.S COVID-19 vaccine or a placebo. CDR3 nucleotides: TGTGCCAGCAGGCAGAACCGGGACAGGGAGGCAGATACGCAGTATTTT. Protein product: CASRQNRDREADTQYF.